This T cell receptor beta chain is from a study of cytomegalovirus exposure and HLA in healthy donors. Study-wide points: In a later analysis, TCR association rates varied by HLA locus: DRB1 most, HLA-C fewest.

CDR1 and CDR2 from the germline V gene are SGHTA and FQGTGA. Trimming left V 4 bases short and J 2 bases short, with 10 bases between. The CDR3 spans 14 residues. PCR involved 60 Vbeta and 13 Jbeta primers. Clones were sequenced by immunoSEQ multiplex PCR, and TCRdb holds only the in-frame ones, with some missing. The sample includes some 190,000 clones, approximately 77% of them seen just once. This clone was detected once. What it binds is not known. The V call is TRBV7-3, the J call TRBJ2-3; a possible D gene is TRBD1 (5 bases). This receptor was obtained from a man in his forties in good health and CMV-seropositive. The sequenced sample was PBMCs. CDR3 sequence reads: CASSSKGATDTQYF. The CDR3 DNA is TGTGCCAGCAGCTCCAAAGGGGCCACAGATACGCAGTATTTT.